The 3 T cell receptor beta chains below come from one sample, sequenced in a study of T cells after posttransplantation cyclophosphamide. A marrow graft followed busulfan-fludarabine conditioning, with cyclophosphamide on days +3 and +4. Sequencing was performed with immunoSEQ multiplex PCR; in TCRdb, only in-frame clones are kept and a portion is missing. The table lists under 7,500 clones, with no singletons. The specimen was PBMCs, collected after allogeneic stem cell transplant with posttransplant cyclophosphamide. The receptors shown here come from a female patient aged 50-59 years who received an allogeneic stem cell transplant from an unrelated donor, was CMV-positive, and had acute GVHD only. The graft donor may be the source of some T cells.

This clone occurred many times. This rearrangement joins TRBV7-9 to TRBJ2-1; D possibly corresponds to TRBD2 (5 bases). The germline CDR1 and CDR2 sequences are SEHNR and FQNEAQ (reference sequence). The CDR3 consists of 16 residues. The V end was cut by 1 base, the J end by 0 bases, with 10 bases between. CDR3 sequence reads: CASSLEVASSYNEQFF. The CDR3 coding sequence is TGTGCCAGCAGCTTAGAAGTAGCGTCCTCCTACAATGAGCAGTTCTTC.

This clone occurred many times. The chain couples TRBV10-3 to TRBJ2-2; 16 bases fit TRBD2. CDR1 ENHRY and CDR2 SYGVKD come from the germline V gene. CDR3 length: 19 residues. The junction had 10 bases not matched to a gene; V was cut back by 6 bases and J by 3 bases. CDR3 in amino acids: CAISPGTSGRGHDTGELFF. The CDR3 region has the DNA TGTGCCATCAGCCCCGGGACTAGCGGGAGGGGTCACGACACCGGGGAGCTGTTTTTT.

This clone was seen ten or more times. The chain links TRBV11-1 to TRBJ2-7, with TRBD1 matching over 7 bases. The trim removed 6 bases at V and 2 bases at J, leaving 7 bases unmatched. This CDR3 spans 14 amino acids. From germline, CDR1 is SGHAT and CDR2 FQDESV (reference sequence). As DNA, the CDR3 is TGTGCCAGCAGTTCATACAGGGGCCCCTACGAGCAGTACTTC. Protein product: CASSSYRGPYEQYF.